Listed below are T cell receptor beta chains from one sample, sequenced in a study of shared clonotypes between healthy human individuals. Profiled with immunoSEQ multiplex PCR; TCRdb holds only in-frame clones, not every one. The data contain hundreds of thousands of clones, around 72% of them singletons. Sequencing was performed on memory CD4+ T cells sorted from blood. Receptors originate from a woman between 25 and 40 years old in good health. Each CDR3 is given with its conserved first and last residue. Each record gives: clone size, V gene, J gene, D gene, CDR3 protein, CDR3 DNA. D genes are given only for firm matches. The size of a clone is reported for some rows only, either as once, few or many, or as a class for expanded clones.

>NA|TRBV10-1|TRBJ2-1|TRBD1
CASSLNRGRLDEQFF
TGCGCCAGCAGTCTTAACAGGGGGCGCCTGGATGAGCAGTTCTTC
>NA|TRBV19|TRBJ1-2|NA
CASSIKKPAYTYGYTF
TGTGCCAGTAGTATAAAAAAGCCTGCGTACACCTATGGCTACACCTTC
>few|TRBV7-3|TRBJ1-1|NA
CASSASLNTEAFF
TGTGCCAGCAGCGCCTCGTTGAACACTGAAGCTTTCTTT
>NA|TRBV6-5|TRBJ1-1|NA
CATGRVQRTEAFF
TGTGCCACGGGCAGGGTACAGCGCACTGAAGCTTTCTTT
>NA|TRBV27|TRBJ1-2|NA
CASSFLYGANYGYTF
TGTGCCAGCAGTTTCCTCTACGGGGCTAACTATGGCTACACCTTC
>NA|TRBV4-1|TRBJ1-1|NA
CASSLSTGNRISEAFF
TGCGCCAGCAGCCTAAGTACAGGGAATCGTATCAGTGAAGCTTTCTTT
>NA|TRBV5-1|TRBJ1-1|NA
CASSLVPATEAFF
TGCGCCAGCAGCTTGGTACCGGCCACTGAAGCTTTCTTT
>few|TRBV5-4|TRBJ2-5|NA
CASSLGGEETQYF
TGTGCCAGCAGCTTAGGGGGGGAAGAGACCCAGTACTTC
>NA|TRBV10-1|TRBJ2-7|TRBD1
CASGGRQGAYEQYF
TGCGCCAGCGGGGGCCGGCAGGGGGCCTACGAGCAGTACTTC
>NA|TRBV5-1|TRBJ2-2|TRBD2
CASSRSGSVTGELFF
TGCGCCAGCAGCCGAAGCGGGAGTGTCACCGGGGAGCTGTTTTTT
>NA|TRBV4-1|TRBJ2-5|NA
CASSPGPRYQETQYF
TGCGCCAGCAGCCCCGGACCCCGGTACCAAGAGACCCAGTACTTC
>NA|TRBV7-2|TRBJ2-1|NA
CASSELRGLYNEQFF
TGTGCCAGCAGCGAGCTCCGGGGGCTATACAATGAGCAGTTCTTC
>NA|TRBV29-1|TRBJ1-1|NA
CSVRLGAKPTEAFF
TGCAGCGTTCGACTGGGGGCGAAGCCCACTGAAGCTTTCTTT
>NA|TRBV7-9|TRBJ2-2|NA
CASGLQSTNTGELFF
TGTGCCAGCGGCTTACAATCCACGAACACCGGGGAGCTGTTTTTT
>NA|TRBV5-4|TRBJ1-2|NA
CASTSFWDSNYGYTF
TGTGCCAGCACTTCCTTTTGGGATTCTAACTATGGCTACACCTTC
>NA|TRBV10-3|TRBJ2-2|NA
CAIQGIGELFF
TGTGCCATACAGGGTATCGGGGAGCTGTTTTTT
>NA|TRBV7-2|TRBJ1-2|NA
CASSLALGRSYGYTF
TGTGCCAGCAGCTTAGCGCTGGGCAGGTCCTATGGCTACACCTTC
>few|TRBV6-5|TRBJ1-6|TRBD1
CARSTFRQGGSPLHF
TGTGCCAGGTCGACCTTCCGACAGGGGGGTTCACCCCTCCACTTT
>few|TRBV19|TRBJ2-5|NA
CASSTRETQYF
TGTGCCAGTAGTACCCGGGAGACCCAGTACTTC
>NA|TRBV9|TRBJ1-4|NA
CASSVDYMNEKLFF
TGTGCCAGCAGCGTAGACTATATGAATGAAAAACTGTTTTTT
>NA|TRBV7-2|TRBJ1-3|NA
CASSLPGGNTIYF
TGTGCCAGCAGCCTCCCTGGTGGAAACACCATATATTTT
>NA|TRBV6-9|TRBJ1-4|NA
CASSSYRGRNEKLFF
TGTGCCAGCAGTTCCTACCGGGGCAGAAATGAAAAACTGTTTTTT
>NA|TRBV13|TRBJ2-2|NA
CASSLLTGELFF
TGTGCCAGCAGCTTACTGACGGGCGAGCTGTTTTTT
>once|TRBV11-3|TRBJ1-2|TRBD1
CASSSRTGGYGYTF
TGTGCCAGCAGCTCCCGGACAGGGGGCTATGGCTACACCTTC
>NA|TRBV19|TRBJ2-2|TRBD1
CASGDRGNTGELFF
TGTGCCAGCGGGGACAGGGGGAACACCGGGGAGCTGTTTTTT
>NA|TRBV27|TRBJ1-5|NA
CASSFRGRGGNQPQHF
TGTGCCAGCAGTTTTCGAGGGAGAGGCGGCAATCAGCCCCAGCATTTT
>once|TRBV5-8|TRBJ2-5|NA
CASSSEKETQYF
TGTGCCAGCAGCTCGGAGAAAGAGACCCAGTACTTC
>NA|TRBV11-2|TRBJ2-7|NA
CASSSQTSARYEQYF
TGTGCCAGCAGCTCGCAGACTAGTGCGAGGTACGAGCAGTACTTC
>NA|TRBV28|TRBJ2-7|TRBD1
CASREDRVDYEQYF
TGTGCCAGCAGGGAGGACAGGGTGGACTACGAGCAGTACTTC
>NA|TRBV27|TRBJ2-7|NA
CASSFVQSASYEQYF
TGTGCCAGCAGTTTTGTCCAGTCCGCCTCCTACGAGCAGTACTTC
>NA|TRBV1|TRBJ2-1|NA
CTSSQGSGEQFF
TGCACCAGCAGCCAAGGGTCAGGGGAGCAGTTCTTC
>few|TRBV11-1|TRBJ2-1|TRBD2
CASGLAGAGNHQQFF
TGTGCCAGCGGATTAGCGGGGGCGGGCAACCATCAGCAGTTCTTC
>NA|TRBV18|TRBJ2-3|TRBD1
CASSPQQGQGAADTQYF
TGTGCCAGCTCACCTCAGCAGGGACAGGGGGCTGCAGATACGCAGTATTTT
>NA|TRBV7-9|TRBJ2-3|NA
CASSPRRKDTQYF
TGTGCCAGCAGCCCCCGACGGAAAGATACGCAGTATTTT
>once|TRBV5-1|TRBJ1-5|NA
CASSLAGLSNQPQHF
TGCGCCAGCAGCTTGGCAGGGCTTAGCAATCAGCCCCAGCATTTT
>NA|TRBV7-6|TRBJ2-3|NA
CASSWAAGCTDTQYF
TGTGCCAGCAGCTGGGCGGCGGGGTGCACAGATACGCAGTATTTT
>NA|TRBV5-1|TRBJ1-3|NA
CASSLGSSGNTIYF
TGCGCCAGCAGCTTGGGAAGCTCTGGAAACACCATATATTTT
>NA|TRBV5-6|TRBJ1-3|NA
CASSSQGNTIYF
TGTGCCAGCAGCTCCCAGGGAAACACCATATATTTT
>NA|TRBV30|TRBJ2-7|TRBD2
CAFGDYAYEQYF
TGTGCTTTTGGGGACTACGCCTACGAGCAGTACTTC
>few|TRBV6-1|TRBJ1-5|NA
CASSSIHGGNQPQHF
TGTGCCAGCAGTTCGATTCATGGGGGCAATCAGCCCCAGCATTTT
>NA|TRBV5-1|TRBJ2-6|NA
CASSLDGVAGANVLTF
TGCGCCAGCAGCTTGGATGGGGTCGCTGGGGCCAACGTCCTGACTTTC